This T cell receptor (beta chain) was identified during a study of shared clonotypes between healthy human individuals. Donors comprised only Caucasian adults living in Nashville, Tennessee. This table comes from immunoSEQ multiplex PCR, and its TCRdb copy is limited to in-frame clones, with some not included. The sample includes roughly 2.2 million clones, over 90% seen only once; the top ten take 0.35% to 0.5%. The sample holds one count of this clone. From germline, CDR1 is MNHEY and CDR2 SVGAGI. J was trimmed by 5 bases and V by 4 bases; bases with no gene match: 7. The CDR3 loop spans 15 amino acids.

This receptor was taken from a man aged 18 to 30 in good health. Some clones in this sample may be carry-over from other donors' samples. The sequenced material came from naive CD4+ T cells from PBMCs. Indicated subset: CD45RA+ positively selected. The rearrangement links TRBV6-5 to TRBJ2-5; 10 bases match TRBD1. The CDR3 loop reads CASSFSTGGWETQYF. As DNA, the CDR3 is TGTGCCAGCAGTTTCTCGACAGGGGGCTGGGAGACCCAGTACTTC.